This is a list of T cell receptor beta chains from one sample in a study of blood T cells in healthy people across ages. TCRdb recomputed calls from the 5' RACE reads with MiXCR, one row per CDR3 protein. The sample records 780,000 or so distinct CDR3 sequences, around 50% being singletons. Sequencing was done on a sample of blood. These receptors came from a middle-aged man in good health. CDR3s include the opening cysteine and the closing phenylalanine or tryptophan.

TRBV6-5,TRBJ2-3,15,CASSYGGSSTDTQYF
TRBV12-3/TRBV12-4,TRBJ2-1,16,CASSLAASGGAGEQFF
TRBV29-1,TRBJ2-5,17,CSVYSTTTGGFRGTQYF
TRBV20-1,TRBJ1-2,12,CSGIEGFYGYTF
TRBV20-1,TRBJ2-5,15,CSASVSGRAIGEQYF
TRBV10-3,TRBJ1-1,12,CAIGTGLTEAFF
TRBV6-1,TRBJ2-6,20,CASSGVGGPGLGSGANVLTF
TRBV27,TRBJ2-5,12,CASRSLAGEQYF
TRBV27,TRBJ1-6,14,CASSARGSNSPLHF
TRBV25-1,TRBJ2-3,17,CASRAAAGQGDVNTQYF
TRBV11-1,TRBJ2-2,16,CASSLLRSWGPGELFF
TRBV5-1,TRBJ1-5,14,CASSFETGIQPQHF
TRBV20-1,TRBJ2-5,14,CSARDASGGDEQYF
TRBV9,.,14,CASSVGLGAHEQYF
TRBV4-2,TRBJ2-1,17,CASSQTSGTSSYNEQFF
TRBV28,TRBJ2-7,15,CASSLIGGQGDEQYF
TRBV27,TRBJ2-1,15,CASSSRGSPYNEQFF
TRBV5-1,TRBJ2-6,15,CASGLFLGGVDVLTF
TRBV28,TRBJ2-1,18,CASSLMLAGPGSYNEQFF
TRBV24-1,TRBJ2-5,17,CATSDLMEGGTQETQYF
TRBV6-6,TRBJ2-7,15,CASSYRAGGSYEQYF
TRBV6-2/TRBV6-3,TRBJ2-3,21,CASSYSIAAASGGTSTDTQYF
TRBV9,TRBJ2-2,13,CASSVLATGELFF
TRBV20-1,TRBJ2-3,15,CSASRDRGMSDTQYF
TRBV12-3/TRBV12-4,TRBJ1-1,13,CASSPLLETEAFF
TRBV10-3,TRBJ1-2,17,CAISDGQGGGMGYGYTF
TRBV7-9,TRBJ2-3,18,CASSAVTRPRGSTDTQYF
TRBV29-1,TRBJ2-6,11,CTISRANVLTF
TRBV3-1,TRBJ1-1,14,CASSQEVRTDEAFF
TRBV7-2,TRBJ1-2,16,CASSFAGTGVNYGYTF
TRBV7-2,TRBJ2-1,14,CASSSYRVSNEQFF
TRBV7-2,.,14,CASSPRTGAETQYF
TRBV9,TRBJ2-6,17,CASSVEGTGTGANVLTF
TRBV12-3/TRBV12-4,TRBJ2-1,16,CASRLTSGGWYNEQFF
TRBV4-1,TRBJ2-3,16,CASSRHQEAQADTQYF
TRBV5-8,TRBJ1-1,15,CASSLGVIGNTEAFF
TRBV28,TRBJ2-1,16,CASTDRGRSSYNEQFF